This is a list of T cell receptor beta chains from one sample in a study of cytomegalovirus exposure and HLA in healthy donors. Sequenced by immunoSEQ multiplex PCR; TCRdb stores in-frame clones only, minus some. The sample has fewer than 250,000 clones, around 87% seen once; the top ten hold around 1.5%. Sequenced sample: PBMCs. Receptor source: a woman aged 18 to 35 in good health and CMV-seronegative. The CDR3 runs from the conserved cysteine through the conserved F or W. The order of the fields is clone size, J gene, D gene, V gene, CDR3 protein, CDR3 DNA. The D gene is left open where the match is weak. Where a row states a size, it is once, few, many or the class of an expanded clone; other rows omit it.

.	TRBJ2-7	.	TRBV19	CASSQNAYEQYF	TGTGCCAGTAGCCAGAACGCCTACGAGCAGTACTTC
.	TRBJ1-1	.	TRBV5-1	CASSFQDRNTEAFF	TGCGCCAGCAGCTTCCAAGATAGGAACACTGAAGCTTTCTTT
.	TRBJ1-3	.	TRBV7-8	CASSLMTGGHGNTIYF	TGTGCCAGCAGCTTAATGACAGGCGGCCATGGAAACACCATATATTTT
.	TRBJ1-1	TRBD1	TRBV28	CASRVWGQGRKTEAFF	TGTGCCAGCAGGGTTTGGGGACAGGGTCGAAAGACTGAAGCTTTCTTT
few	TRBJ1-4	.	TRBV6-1	CASAGRTPAREKLFF	TGTGCCAGTGCGGGTCGGACCCCCGCGAGGGAAAAACTGTTTTTT
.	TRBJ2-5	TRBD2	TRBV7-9	CASSGTSQETQYF	TGTGCCAGCAGCGGGACTAGCCAAGAGACCCAGTACTTC
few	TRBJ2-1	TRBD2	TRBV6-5	CASKLAGNNEQFF	TGTGCCAGCAAACTAGCGGGAAACAATGAGCAGTTCTTC
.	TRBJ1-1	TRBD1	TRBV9	CASSVAETGDTEAFF	TGTGCCAGCAGCGTAGCCGAGACAGGGGACACTGAAGCTTTCTTT
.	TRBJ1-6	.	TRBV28	CATTQAGGRDYNSPLHF	TGTGCCACCACACAGGCGGGGGGGCGAGACTATAATTCACCCCTCCACTTT
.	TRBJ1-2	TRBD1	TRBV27	CASSRGQGNYGYTF	TGTGCCAGCAGTAGGGGACAGGGGAACTATGGCTACACCTTC
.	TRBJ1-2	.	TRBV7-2	CASSFRGHGYTF	TGTGCCAGCAGCTTCAGGGGCCATGGCTACACCTTC
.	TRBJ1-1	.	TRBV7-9	CASSLSAMNTEAFF	TGTGCCAGCAGCTTATCCGCGATGAACACTGAAGCTTTCTTT
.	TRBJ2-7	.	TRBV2	CASSEGWQGIREQYF	TGTGCCAGCAGTGAAGGCTGGCAGGGGATCCGCGAGCAGTACTTC
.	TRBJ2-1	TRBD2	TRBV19	CASSLRGEGQFF	TGTGCCAGTAGCCTACGGGGGGAAGGGCAGTTCTTC
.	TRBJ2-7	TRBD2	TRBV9	CASSPGLDLYEQYF	TGTGCCAGCAGTCCGGGACTAGACCTCTACGAGCAGTACTTC
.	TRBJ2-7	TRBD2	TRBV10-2	CASSDWASGEDEQYF	TGCGCCAGCAGTGATTGGGCTAGCGGGGAGGACGAGCAGTACTTC
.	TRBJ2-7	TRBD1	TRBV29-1	CSVGTGASYEQYF	TGCAGCGTCGGGACAGGGGCATCCTACGAGCAGTACTTC
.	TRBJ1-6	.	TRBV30	CAWSYGNSPLHF	TGTGCCTGGAGTTACGGGAATTCACCCCTCCACTTT
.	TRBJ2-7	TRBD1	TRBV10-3	CAISGQGEQYF	TGTGCCATCAGTGGACAGGGCGAGCAGTACTTC
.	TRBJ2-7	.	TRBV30	CAWSSNSYEQYF	TGTGCCTGGAGTTCTAATTCCTACGAGCAGTACTTC
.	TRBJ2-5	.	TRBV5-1	CASSLGHRETQYF	TGCGCCAGCAGCTTGGGCCACCGGGAGACCCAGTACTTC
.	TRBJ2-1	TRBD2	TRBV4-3	CASSQGTSGSSYNEQFF	TGCGCCAGCAGCCAAGGGACTAGCGGGAGCTCCTACAATGAGCAGTTCTTC
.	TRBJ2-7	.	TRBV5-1	CASSLSSTAYEQYF	TGCGCCAGCAGCCTTTCGTCAACAGCCTACGAGCAGTACTTC
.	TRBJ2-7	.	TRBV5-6	CASSLGPDSSYEQYF	TGTGCCAGCAGCTTGGGGCCAGACTCATCCTACGAGCAGTACTTC
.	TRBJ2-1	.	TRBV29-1	CSVEVGRDEQFF	TGCAGCGTTGAAGTAGGTCGGGATGAGCAGTTCTTC
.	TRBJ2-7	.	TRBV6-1	CASSRTFSYEQYF	TGTGCCAGCAGTCGGACTTTCTCCTACGAGCAGTACTTC
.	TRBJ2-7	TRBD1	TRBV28	CASTRDRVSYEQYF	TGTGCCAGCACCCGGGACAGGGTTTCCTACGAGCAGTACTTC
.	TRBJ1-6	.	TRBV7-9	CASSLGQGYSPLHF	TGTGCCAGCAGCTTAGGGCAGGGGTATTCACCCCTCCACTTT
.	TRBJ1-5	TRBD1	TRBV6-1	CASRKGQDQPQHF	TGTGCCAGCAGAAAGGGACAGGACCAGCCCCAGCATTTT
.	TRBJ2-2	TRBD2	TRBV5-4	CASSSRLAGAGGELFF	TGTGCCAGCAGCTCGCGACTAGCGGGAGCGGGCGGGGAGCTGTTTTTT
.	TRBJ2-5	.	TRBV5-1	CASSLEVGAQETQYF	TGCGCCAGCAGCTTGGAGGTGGGCGCCCAAGAGACCCAGTACTTC
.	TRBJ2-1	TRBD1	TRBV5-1	CASSMGDRGHEQFF	TGCGCCAGCAGTATGGGGGACAGGGGGCATGAGCAGTTCTTC
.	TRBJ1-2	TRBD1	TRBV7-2	CASSLGTGYGYTF	TGTGCCAGCAGCTTAGGGACAGGGTATGGCTACACCTTC
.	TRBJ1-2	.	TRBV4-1	CASSQDGEWGYTF	TGCGCCAGCAGCCAAGATGGAGAGTGGGGCTACACCTTC
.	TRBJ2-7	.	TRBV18	CASSPNASVWSYEQYF	TGTGCCAGCTCACCAAACGCTTCAGTGTGGTCCTACGAGCAGTACTTC
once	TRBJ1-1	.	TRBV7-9	CASSPLTGEAFF	TGTGCCAGCAGCCCGCTGACAGGTGAAGCTTTCTTT
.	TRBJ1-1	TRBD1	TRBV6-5	CASSYSGAGGTEAFF	TGTGCCAGCAGTTACTCTGGGGCAGGGGGAACTGAAGCTTTCTTT
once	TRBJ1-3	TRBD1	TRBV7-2	CASSPGQPLYSGNTIYF	TGTGCCAGCAGTCCGGGACAGCCTTTGTATTCTGGAAACACCATATATTTT
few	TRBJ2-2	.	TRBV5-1	CASSLDRNTGELFF	TGCGCCAGCAGCTTGGACAGAAACACCGGGGAGCTGTTTTTT
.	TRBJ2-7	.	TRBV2	CASSVEGPYEQYF	TGTGCCAGCAGTGTGGAGGGGCCCTACGAGCAGTACTTC
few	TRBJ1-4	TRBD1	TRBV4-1	CASSLFGTDNEKLFF	TGCGCCAGCAGCTTGTTCGGGACAGATAATGAAAAACTGTTTTTT
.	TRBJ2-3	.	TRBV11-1	CASSPSTDTQYF	TGTGCCAGCAGCCCTAGCACAGATACGCAGTATTTT
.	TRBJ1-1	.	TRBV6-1	CASSKTISNTEAFF	TGTGCCAGCAGTAAGACAATAAGCAACACTGAAGCTTTCTTT
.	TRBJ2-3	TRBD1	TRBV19	CASSRRPTGTGRTDTQYF	TGTGCCAGTAGTAGACGCCCGACCGGGACAGGGCGCACAGATACGCAGTATTTT
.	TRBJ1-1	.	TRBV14	CASSQTGVGEAFF	TGTGCCAGCAGCCAGACGGGGGTAGGTGAAGCTTTCTTT
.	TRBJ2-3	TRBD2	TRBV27	CASSLAGGLGTDTQYF	TGTGCCAGCAGTTTGGCGGGGGGGCTCGGCACAGATACGCAGTATTTT
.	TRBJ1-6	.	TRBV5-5	CASSLVQASSYNSPLHF	TGTGCCAGCAGCTTGGTGCAGGCCAGCTCCTATAATTCACCCCTCCACTTT